The 11 T cell receptor beta chains in this list originate from one sample, sequenced in a study of graft-versus-host responses after intestinal transplantation. For these TCRs, the target antigens are not known. Only in-frame clones appear in the TCRdb table, and some are missing; sequencing was by immunoSEQ multiplex PCR. The sample lists roughly 98,000 clones, over 80% occurring once. This specimen consisted of unstimulated CD8+ T cells sorted from spleen or lymph node cells, obtained before transplant. The receptors stem from a human donor who was the organ donor for an intestinal transplant.

The chain is built from TRBV4-1 and TRBJ1-1; D gene unclear. Germline assignment: CDR1 MGHRA and CDR2 YSYEKL. This CDR3 is built from 18 residues. Trimming pared 0 bases from V and 3 bases from J, leaving 20 bases between. CDR3 DNA: TGCGCCAGCAGCCAAGAAGGGTCGGGAGGCCGACGATACACTGAAGCTTTCTTT. Translated, it gives CASSQEGSGGRRYTEAFF.

V gene TRBV27 combines with J gene TRBJ2-7, with 9 bases identical to TRBD2. The CDR3 is made up of 15 amino acids. Per germline, CDR1 MNHEY and CDR2 SMNVEV (reference sequence). The junction had 9 bases not matched to a gene; V was cut back by 6 bases and J by 3 bases. The CDR3 DNA reads as TGTGCCAGCAGGGCCACTAGCGGGCTCTTCTACGAGCAGTACTTC. Translated, it gives CASRATSGLFYEQYF.

This clone was counted once. The V and J genes are TRBV7-3 and TRBJ2-5; 14 positions match TRBD2. Germline V gene data show CDR1 as SGHTA and CDR2 as FQGTGA. The V segment lost 5 bases and the J segment 5 bases; nucleotides outside the gene matches: 13. The CDR3 runs 18 residues. Here the CDR3 reads CASSLMGGLAGAGETQYF. The CDR3 DNA sequence: TGTGCCAGCAGCCTAATGGGGGGACTAGCGGGGGCTGGGGAGACCCAGTACTTC.

The chain combines TRBV7-8 with TRBJ1-3, with no clear D. The CDR3 has 15 amino acids. Trimming removed 2 bases at V and 0 bases at J, with 8 bases between. The germline V gene has CDR1 SGHVS and CDR2 FQNEAQ. CDR3 region: CASSLPGPSGNTIYF. In DNA, the CDR3 is TGTGCCAGCAGCTTACCGGGTCCCTCTGGAAACACCATATATTTT.

A remark on this clone: One end of the junction fails to match germline, which may point to a read error. This rearrangement joins TRBV27 to TRBJ1-3, with D perhaps TRBD1 (5 bases). This CDR3 region has 14 residues. Germline V lookup: CDR1 MNHEY, CDR2 SMNVEV (reference sequence). CDR3 DNA sequence: TGTGCCAGCAGTTTAGCCAGGGCGGGAAGCACCATATATTTT. The encoded protein is CASSLARAGSTIYF.

The J gene is TRBJ2-7, the V gene TRBV15; 10 bases are a match to TRBD1. The V segment lost 5 bases and the J segment 6 bases; nucleotides outside the gene matches: 19. The CDR3 is 18 amino acids. Germline V gene data show CDR1 as LNHNV and CDR2 as YYDKDF (reference sequence). The CDR3 DNA reads as TGTGCCACCAGCCACATCCTCGGACAGGGGGTTCGGGGCCGCGAGCAGTACTTC. Its translation: CATSHILGQGVRGREQYF.

The chain combines TRBV2 with TRBJ2-1; no clear D. Germline CDR1 reads SNHLY; CDR2 reads FYNNEI. The ends were cut back, 6 bases at V and 0 bases at J, with 15 bases in the middle. This CDR3 contains 16 residues. The CDR3 DNA sequence: TGTGCCAGCAGCGACCATTACCGGAGCTCCTACAATGAGCAGTTCTTC. This encodes CASSDHYRSSYNEQFF.

This chain links TRBV30 with TRBJ1-1; no clear D gene. The CDR3 totals 13 residues. Germline CDR1 is GTSNPN and CDR2 is SVGIG (reference sequence). V gave up 0 bases and J gave up 6 bases, with 11 bases separating them. The CDR3 DNA reads TGTGCCTGGAGTGTAGGCGGGCATTCTGAAGCTTTCTTT. Protein: CAWSVGGHSEAFF.

V is TRBV9 and J is TRBJ1-4; D remains ambiguous. V was pared by 6 bases and J by 3 bases, with 15 bases between. In germline, CDR1 is SGDLS, CDR2 YYNGEE. This CDR3 contains 15 residues. The CDR3 reads CASTPWGAANEKLFF. The CDR3, as DNA: TGTGCCAGCACCCCCTGGGGAGCGGCTAATGAAAAACTGTTTTTT.

The CDR3 DNA sequence: TGTGCCAGCAGTGGAGCGGGAGGGCCAGATACGCAGTATTTT. Protein product: CASSGAGGPDTQYF. V and J are TRBV6-4 and TRBJ2-3, with 10 bases matching TRBD2. The germline V gene has CDR1 MRHNA and CDR2 SNTAGT. The J segment lost 4 bases and the V segment lost 4 bases, leaving 2 bases of the junction unmatched. This CDR3 has 14 amino acids.

The V call is TRBV4-2, the J call TRBJ2-5; D is undetermined. The V and J ends lost 3 bases and 5 bases respectively, with 19 bases between them. Germline V gene data show CDR1 as LGHNA and CDR2 as YNFKEQ. The CDR3 sequence is 16 residues long. The CDR3 reads CASSQGPRYFGETQYF. CDR3 DNA sequence: TGTGCCAGCAGCCAGGGTCCCCGCTACTTCGGGGAGACCCAGTACTTC.